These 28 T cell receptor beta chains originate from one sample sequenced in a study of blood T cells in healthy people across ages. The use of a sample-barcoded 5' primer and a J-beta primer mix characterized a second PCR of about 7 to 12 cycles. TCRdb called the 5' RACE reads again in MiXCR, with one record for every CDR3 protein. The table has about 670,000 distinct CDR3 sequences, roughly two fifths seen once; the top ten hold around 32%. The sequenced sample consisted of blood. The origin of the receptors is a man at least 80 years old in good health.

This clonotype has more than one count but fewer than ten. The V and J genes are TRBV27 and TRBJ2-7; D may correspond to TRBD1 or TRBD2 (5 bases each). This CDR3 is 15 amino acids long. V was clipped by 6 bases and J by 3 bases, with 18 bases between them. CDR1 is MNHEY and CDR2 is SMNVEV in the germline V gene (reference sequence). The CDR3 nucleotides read TGTGCCAGCAGCCGACGACGGGACCCCAACTACGAGCAGTACTTC. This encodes CASSRRRDPNYEQYF.

The CDR3 reads CASSDLGDQQGSYEQYF. The CDR3 DNA sequence: TGTGCCAGCAGTGACTTGGGGGATCAACAGGGTTCCTACGAGCAGTACTTC. This chain uses TRBV6-4 with TRBJ2-7; perhaps TRBD1 as D (6 bases). This CDR3 spans 17 amino acids. V was cut by 1 base and J by 1 base, with 17 bases left in between. Looked up from germline, CDR1 is MRHNA and CDR2 is SNTAGT.

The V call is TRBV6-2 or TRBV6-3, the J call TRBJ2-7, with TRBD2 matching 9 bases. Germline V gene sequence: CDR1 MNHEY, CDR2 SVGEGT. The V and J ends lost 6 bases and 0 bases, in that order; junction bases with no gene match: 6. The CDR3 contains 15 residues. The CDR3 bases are TGTGCCAGCAGATATAGCGGGGGTGCCTCCTACGAGCAGTACTTC. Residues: CASRYSGGASYEQYF.

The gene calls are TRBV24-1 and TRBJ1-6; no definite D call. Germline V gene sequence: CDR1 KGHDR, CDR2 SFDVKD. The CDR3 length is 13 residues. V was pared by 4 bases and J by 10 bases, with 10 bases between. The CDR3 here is CATSEPRESPLHF. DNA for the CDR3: TGTGCCACCAGTGAGCCAAGAGAGTCACCCCTCCACTTT.

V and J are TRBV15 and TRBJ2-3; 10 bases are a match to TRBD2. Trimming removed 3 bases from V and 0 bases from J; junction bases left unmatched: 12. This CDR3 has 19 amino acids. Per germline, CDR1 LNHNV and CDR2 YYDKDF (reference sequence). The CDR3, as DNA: TGTGCCACCAGCAGGGAACTAGCGGGGCTTGAAGCTAGCACAGATACGCAGTATTTT. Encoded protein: CATSRELAGLEASTDTQYF.

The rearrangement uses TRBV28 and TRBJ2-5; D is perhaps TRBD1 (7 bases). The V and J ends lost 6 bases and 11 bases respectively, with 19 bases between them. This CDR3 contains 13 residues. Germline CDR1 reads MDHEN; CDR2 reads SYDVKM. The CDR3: CASRWTGGDEQYF. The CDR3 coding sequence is TGTGCCAGCAGGTGGACAGGCGGGGATGAGCAGTACTTC. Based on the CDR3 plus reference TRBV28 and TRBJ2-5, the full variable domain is DVKVTQSSRYLVKRTGEKVFLECVQDMDHENMFWYRQDPGLGLRLIYFSYDVKMKEKGDIPEGYSVSREKKERFSLILESASTNQTSMYLCASRWTGGDEQYFGPGTRLLVL.

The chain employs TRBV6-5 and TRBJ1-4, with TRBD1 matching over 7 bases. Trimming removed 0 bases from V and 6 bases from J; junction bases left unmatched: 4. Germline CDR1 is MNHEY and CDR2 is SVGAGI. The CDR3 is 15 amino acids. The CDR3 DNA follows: TGTGCCAGCAGTTACTCGGGCCAGGGGGATGAAAAACTGTTTTTT. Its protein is CASSYSGQGDEKLFF.

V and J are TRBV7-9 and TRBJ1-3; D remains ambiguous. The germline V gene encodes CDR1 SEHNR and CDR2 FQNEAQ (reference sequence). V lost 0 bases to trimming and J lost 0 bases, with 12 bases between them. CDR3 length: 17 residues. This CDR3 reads CASSLARPQSSGNTIYF. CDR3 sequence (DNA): TGTGCCAGCAGCTTAGCCCGCCCCCAGAGCTCTGGAAACACCATATATTTT.

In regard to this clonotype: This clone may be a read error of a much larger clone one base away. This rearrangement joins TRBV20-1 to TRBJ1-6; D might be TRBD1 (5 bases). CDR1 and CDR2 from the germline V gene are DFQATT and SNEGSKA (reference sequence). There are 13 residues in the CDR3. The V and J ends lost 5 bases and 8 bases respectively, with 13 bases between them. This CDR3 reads CSAQGSADSPLHF. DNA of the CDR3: TGCAGTGCTCAGGGTTCTGCGGATTCACCCCTCCACTTT.

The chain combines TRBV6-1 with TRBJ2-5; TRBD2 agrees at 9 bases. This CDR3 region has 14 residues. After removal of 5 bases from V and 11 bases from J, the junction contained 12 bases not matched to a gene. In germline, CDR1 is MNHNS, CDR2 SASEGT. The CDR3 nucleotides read TGTGCCAGCAGTCCTAGCGGGGACCACAATGAGCAGTACTTC. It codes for CASSPSGDHNEQYF.

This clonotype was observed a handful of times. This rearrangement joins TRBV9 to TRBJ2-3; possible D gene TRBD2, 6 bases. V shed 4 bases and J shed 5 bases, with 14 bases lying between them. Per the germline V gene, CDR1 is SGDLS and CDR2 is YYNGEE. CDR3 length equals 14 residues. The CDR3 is CASSRREGGDTQYF. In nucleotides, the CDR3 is TGTGCCAGCAGCCGACGCGAGGGAGGAGATACGCAGTATTTT.

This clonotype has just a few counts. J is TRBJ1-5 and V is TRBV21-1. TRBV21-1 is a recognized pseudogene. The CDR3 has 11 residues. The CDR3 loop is CASSKYGPQHF. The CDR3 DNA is TGTGCCAGCAGCAAATATGGGCCCCAGCATTTT.

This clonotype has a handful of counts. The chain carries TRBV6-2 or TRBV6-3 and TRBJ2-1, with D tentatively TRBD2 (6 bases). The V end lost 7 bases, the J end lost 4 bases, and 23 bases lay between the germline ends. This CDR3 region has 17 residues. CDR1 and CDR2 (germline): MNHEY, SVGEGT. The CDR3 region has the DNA TGTGCCAGCAAGAACCGGGACTTCACTGCTTTTTACAATGAGCAGTTCTTC. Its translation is CASKNRDFTAFYNEQFF.

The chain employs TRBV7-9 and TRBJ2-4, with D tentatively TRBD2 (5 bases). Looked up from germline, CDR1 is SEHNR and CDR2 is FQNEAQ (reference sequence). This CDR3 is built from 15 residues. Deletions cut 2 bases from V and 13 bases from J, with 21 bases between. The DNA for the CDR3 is TGTGCCAGCAGCTTACCTACGGGGTTGGTATCGGGGCAGTACTTC. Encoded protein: CASSLPTGLVSGQYF.

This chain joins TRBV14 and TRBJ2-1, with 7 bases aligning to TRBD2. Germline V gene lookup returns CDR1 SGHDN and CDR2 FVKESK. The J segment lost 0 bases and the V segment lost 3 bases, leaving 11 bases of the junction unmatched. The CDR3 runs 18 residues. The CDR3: CASSHGRAAGFSYNEQFF. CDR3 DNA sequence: TGTGCCAGCAGCCACGGAAGGGCAGCGGGGTTCTCCTACAATGAGCAGTTCTTC.

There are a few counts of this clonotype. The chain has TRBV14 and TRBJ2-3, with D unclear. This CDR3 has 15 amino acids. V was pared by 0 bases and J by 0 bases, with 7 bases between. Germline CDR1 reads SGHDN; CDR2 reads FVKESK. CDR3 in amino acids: CASSQDRWSTDTQYF. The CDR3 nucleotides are TGTGCCAGCAGCCAAGATAGGTGGAGCACAGATACGCAGTATTTT. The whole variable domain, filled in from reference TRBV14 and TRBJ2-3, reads EAGVTQFPSHSVIEKGQTVTLRCDPISGHDNLYWYRRVMGKEIKFLLHFVKESKQDESGMPNNRFLAERTGGTYSTLKVQPAELEDSGVYFCASSQDRWSTDTQYFGPGTRLTVL.

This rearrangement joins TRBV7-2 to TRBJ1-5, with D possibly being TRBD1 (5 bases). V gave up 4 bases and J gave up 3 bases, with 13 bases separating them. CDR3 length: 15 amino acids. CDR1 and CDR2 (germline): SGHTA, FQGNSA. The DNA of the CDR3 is TGTGCCAGCAGCTCCCGGGACCTCCCCAATCAGCCCCAGCATTTT. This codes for CASSSRDLPNQPQHF.

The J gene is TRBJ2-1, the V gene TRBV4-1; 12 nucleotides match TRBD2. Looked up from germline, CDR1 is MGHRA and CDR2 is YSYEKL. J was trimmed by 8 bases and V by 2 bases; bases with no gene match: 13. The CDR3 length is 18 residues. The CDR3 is CASSQRASGRAPIYEQFF. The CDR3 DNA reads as TGCGCCAGCAGCCAACGGGCTAGCGGGAGGGCTCCTATCTATGAGCAGTTCTTC.

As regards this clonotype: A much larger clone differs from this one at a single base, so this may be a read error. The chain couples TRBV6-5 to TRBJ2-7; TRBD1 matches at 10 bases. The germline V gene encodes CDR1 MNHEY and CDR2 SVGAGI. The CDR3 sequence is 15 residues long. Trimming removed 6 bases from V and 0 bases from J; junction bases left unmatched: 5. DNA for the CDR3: TGTGCCAGCAGGCACGACAGGGGGCACTCCTACGAGCAGTACTTC. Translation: CASRHDRGHSYEQYF.

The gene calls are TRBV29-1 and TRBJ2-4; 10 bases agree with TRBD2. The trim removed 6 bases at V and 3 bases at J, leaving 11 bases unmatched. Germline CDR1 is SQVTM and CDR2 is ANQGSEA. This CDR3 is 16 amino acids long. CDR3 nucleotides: TGCAGCGTCCGTCCGGAGGTAGCGGGAGGCAAAAACATTCAGTACTTC. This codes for CSVRPEVAGGKNIQYF. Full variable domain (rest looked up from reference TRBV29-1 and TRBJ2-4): SAVISQKPSRDICQRGTSLTIQCQVDSQVTMMFWYRQQPGQSLTLIATANQGSEATYESGFVIDKFPISRPNLTFSTLTVSNMSPEDSSIYLCSVRPEVAGGKNIQYFGAGTRLSVL.

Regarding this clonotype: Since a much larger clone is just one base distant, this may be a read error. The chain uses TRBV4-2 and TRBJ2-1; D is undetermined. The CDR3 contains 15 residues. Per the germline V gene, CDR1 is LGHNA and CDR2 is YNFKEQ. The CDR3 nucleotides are TGTGTCAGCAGCCAAGTGCCGGGTCTGGACAATGAGCAGTTCTTC. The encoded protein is CVSSQVPGLDNEQFF.

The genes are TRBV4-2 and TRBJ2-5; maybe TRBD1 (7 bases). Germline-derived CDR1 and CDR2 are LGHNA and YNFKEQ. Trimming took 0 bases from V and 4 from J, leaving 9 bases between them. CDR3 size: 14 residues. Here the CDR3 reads CASSQDQGGETQYF. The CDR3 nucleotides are TGTGCCAGCAGCCAAGATCAGGGGGGAGAGACCCAGTACTTC.

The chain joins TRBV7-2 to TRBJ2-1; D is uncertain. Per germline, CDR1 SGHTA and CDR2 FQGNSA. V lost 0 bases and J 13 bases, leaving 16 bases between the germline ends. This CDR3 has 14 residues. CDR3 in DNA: TGTGCCAGCAGCTTAGCTGGTAATGGAGAGACCCAGTTCTTC. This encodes CASSLAGNGETQFF.

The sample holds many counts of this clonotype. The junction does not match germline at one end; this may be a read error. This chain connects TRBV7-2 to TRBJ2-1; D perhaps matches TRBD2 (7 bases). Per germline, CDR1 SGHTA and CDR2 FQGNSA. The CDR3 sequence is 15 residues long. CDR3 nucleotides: TGTGCCAGCAGTTTAGGGACATCTCTGCGGGGGACGGCGTTCTTC. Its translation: CASSLGTSLRGTAFF.

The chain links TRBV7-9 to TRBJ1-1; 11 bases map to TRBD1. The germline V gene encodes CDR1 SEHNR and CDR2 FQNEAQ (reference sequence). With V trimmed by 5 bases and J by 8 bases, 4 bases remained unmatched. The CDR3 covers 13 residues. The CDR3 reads CASSLDRGREAFF. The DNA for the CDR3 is TGTGCCAGCAGCCTGGACAGGGGGCGGGAAGCTTTCTTT.

The CDR3 loop is CASSEGTGPLHEQYF. The CDR3 DNA follows: TGTGCCAGCAGCGAGGGGACAGGGCCCCTACATGAGCAGTACTTC. The chain carries TRBV9 and TRBJ2-7; 9 bases fit TRBD1. Trimming took 3 bases from V and 7 from J; bases not matched to a gene: 11. Germline V gene sequence: CDR1 SGDLS, CDR2 YYNGEE. This CDR3 has 15 amino acids.

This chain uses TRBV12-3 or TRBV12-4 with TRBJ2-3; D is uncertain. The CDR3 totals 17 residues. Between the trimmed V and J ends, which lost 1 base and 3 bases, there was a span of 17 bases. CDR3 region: CASSLVARPLRTDTQYF. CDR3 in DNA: TGTGCCAGCAGTTTAGTGGCTAGACCCCTAAGGACAGATACGCAGTATTTT.

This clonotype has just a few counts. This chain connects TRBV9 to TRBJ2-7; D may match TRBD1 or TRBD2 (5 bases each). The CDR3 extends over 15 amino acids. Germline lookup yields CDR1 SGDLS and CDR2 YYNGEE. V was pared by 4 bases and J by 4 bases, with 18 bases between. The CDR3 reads CASSPRGRKGYEQYF. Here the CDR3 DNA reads TGTGCCAGCAGCCCTCGGGGCAGGAAAGGGTACGAGCAGTACTTC.